This TCR beta chain was captured in a study of cytomegalovirus exposure and HLA in healthy donors. Study as a whole: There were 100 million to 120 million unique TCR beta sequences, drawn from about 180 million T cells, in an earlier analysis.

Primers included in the PCR were 60 Vbeta and 13 Jbeta primers. Data came from immunoSEQ multiplex PCR; TCRdb stores just in-frame clones and leaves some out. The sample holds more than 65,000 clones; 74% are singletons and the top ten take 11%. On this clone: The antigen remains unidentified.

V lost 7 bases, J lost 1 base, and 1 base stayed unmatched. CDR1 is MNHEY, CDR2 SVGAGI, per germline. The CDR3 runs to 13 residues. Study results and caveats: HLA restriction was apparent for most CMV-associated TCR beta chains in a later analysis. Per a later analysis, HLA-associated TCR beta chains showed more clonal expansion than other, equally common TCR beta chains. Researchers left out some V segments, among them TRBV6-2 and TRBV6-3, as indistinguishable.

The chain employs TRBV6-5 and TRBJ1-1, with 9 bases aligning to TRBD1. Sequenced material: PBMCs. This TCR derives from a woman aged 55-75 years in good health and CMV-seropositive. The CDR3 nucleotides are TGTGCCAGCACGACAGGGGGGAACACTGAAGCTTTCTTT. Amino acids: CASTTGGNTEAFF.